The TCR beta chain described here comes from a study of early T cells in non-severe SARS-CoV-2 infection. Study-level information: Sequencing used unsorted whole-blood bulk RNA, so chains lack pairing. Study observations and caveats: There was a bias toward anti-spike CD8 responses in VDJdb matching, which missed private and CD4 specificities.

Individual cDNA molecules received unique molecular identifiers. TCRdb processed the 5' RACE reads anew with MiXCR; each CDR3 protein has one entry. The sample consists of around 28,000 distinct CDR3 sequences, 5.7% of them appearing once. The V gene lost 9 bases and the J gene lost 8 bases, with 19 bases spanning the gap. The CDR3 totals 13 residues. Germline V gives CDR1 MDHEN, CDR2 SYDVKM. This clonotype has just a few counts. What it recognizes is unknown. This sequence was found in an adult who was a healthcare worker with PCR-confirmed SARS-CoV-2 infection or an uninfected control (not recorded which). Sequencing input: whole blood. The V call is TRBV28, the J call TRBJ1-2; D is possibly TRBD1 (6 bases). The chain's CDR3 is CASQGFPFSGYTF. The CDR3 nucleotides read TGTGCCAGTCAGGGGTTTCCCTTCTCCGGCTACACCTTC.